The 9 T cell receptor beta chains in this list originate from one sample, sequenced in a study of control samples from healthy donors and cancer patients. Libraries were prepared by immunoSEQ multiplex PCR; TCRdb keeps only in-frame clonotypes and omits some of them. Of around 150,000 clones listed, about 91% are singletons. What was sequenced was blood. These receptors originate from a man aged 18 to 30 in good health.

The V call is TRBV15, the J call TRBJ2-2; TRBD1 agrees at 8 bases. J was trimmed by 1 base and V by 1 base; bases with no gene match: 5. CDR1 is LNHNV and CDR2 is YYDKDF in the germline V gene (reference sequence). The CDR3 is made up of 17 amino acids. DNA of the CDR3: TGTGCCACCAGCAGAGTGGCAGGGGGCATGAACACCGGGGAGCTGTTTTTT. Residues: CATSRVAGGMNTGELFF.

The rearrangement uses TRBV12-3 or TRBV12-4 and TRBJ2-7; maybe TRBD2 (5 bases). V lost 6 bases, J lost 6 bases, and 15 bases lay in between. This CDR3 comprises 13 residues. This chain's CDR3 is CASRAGVGSEQYF. CDR3 nucleotides: TGTGCCAGCAGAGCCGGGGTGGGGTCCGAGCAGTACTTC.

This clone has just a few counts. The V and J genes are TRBV6-6 and TRBJ2-1, with 7 nucleotides matching TRBD1. This CDR3 spans 14 amino acids. V shed 2 bases, J shed 8 bases, and the junction held 6 bases outside the gene matches. The germline gives CDR1 MNHNY, CDR2 SVGAGI (reference sequence). The CDR3 is CASSYLQGYDEQFF. DNA for the CDR3: TGTGCCAGCAGTTACCTACAGGGGTACGATGAGCAGTTCTTC.

This CDR3 reads CASSVGGSQETQYF. CDR3 nucleotides: TGTGCCAGCAGCGTAGGAGGGTCCCAAGAGACCCAGTACTTC. The chain combines TRBV9 with TRBJ2-5; a weak D match, TRBD2 (5 bases). Trimming cost V 0 bases and J 1 base, with 7 bases left between them. CDR1 SGDLS and CDR2 YYNGEE come from the germline V gene. The CDR3 sequence is 14 residues long.

The chain recombines TRBV7-3 with TRBJ2-1, with D perhaps given as TRBD1 or TRBD2 (6 bases each). This CDR3 contains 15 residues. The germline gives CDR1 SGHTA, CDR2 FQGTGA. V was clipped by 2 bases and J by 6 bases, with 14 bases between them. Here the CDR3 reads CASSLPGGGPNEQFF. CDR3 DNA: TGTGCCAGCAGCTTACCCGGGGGCGGACCCAATGAGCAGTTCTTC.

V and J are TRBV10-3 and TRBJ2-1; tentative D call: TRBD1 (6 bases). CDR1 is ENHRY, CDR2 SYGVKD, per germline. This CDR3 region has 14 residues. Trimming took 0 bases from V and 6 from J, leaving 9 bases between them. The CDR3 nucleotides read TGTGCCATCAGTGAGTCGGCAGGGGCCAATGAGCAGTTCTTC. Protein product: CAISESAGANEQFF.

This chain uses TRBV28 with TRBJ2-7, with unresolved D. V lost 5 bases and J 5 bases, leaving 13 bases between the germline ends. Per germline, CDR1 MDHEN and CDR2 SYDVKM. CDR3 size: 13 residues. The CDR3 sequence is CASSPRETNEQYF. The CDR3 DNA reads TGTGCCAGCAGTCCCCGCGAGACCAACGAGCAGTACTTC.

This clone has more than one count but fewer than ten. The J gene is TRBJ1-3, the V gene TRBV5-5; 10 bases align to TRBD1. V trimming: 6 bases; J trimming: 3 bases; junction bases outside the gene matches: 6. The CDR3 is 15 residues long. Germline CDR1 is SGHKS and CDR2 is YYEKEE (reference sequence). The DNA for the CDR3 is TGTGCCAGCAAGAGACAGGGGGCTTATGGAAACACCATATATTTT. This sequence encodes CASKRQGAYGNTIYF.

This clone has more than one count but fewer than ten. The sample holds other DNA sequences that translate to the same CDR3. The genes are TRBV6-4 and TRBJ2-3, with TRBD2 identical over 11 bases. Losses at the gene ends were 0 bases for V and 4 bases for J; bases not matched to a gene: 0. Germline V lookup: CDR1 MRHNA, CDR2 SNTAGT. CDR3 length equals 15 residues. The CDR3, as DNA: TGTGCCAGCAGTGACTCTAGCGGGGGGGCAGATACGCAGTATTTT. Residues: CASSDSSGGADTQYF.